These 27 T cell receptor beta chains came from one sample sequenced in a study of blood T cell repertoires in COVID-19. Here immunoSEQ multiplex PCR was the method, and the copy in TCRdb shows in-frame clones only, minus some. The sample has about 53,000 clones, about three quarters seen once. Sequenced material: peripheral blood. The receptors here all came from a man between 65 and 85 years old with active or convalescent COVID-19.

V gene TRBV19 combines with J gene TRBJ1-2; 8 bases match TRBD1. V was clipped by 9 bases and J by 7 bases; unmatched bases: 10. The CDR3 runs to 13 residues. Germline V gene lookup returns CDR1 LNHDA and CDR2 SQIVND (reference sequence). The CDR3 DNA reads TGTGCCAGCGTAGTCGGACAGGGATCTGGCTACACCTTC. It yields the protein CASVVGQGSGYTF.

This rearrangement joins TRBV15 to TRBJ2-7; 9 bases agree with TRBD1. J lost 0 bases, V lost 1 base, and 7 bases had no gene match. There are 17 residues in the CDR3. Germline V lookup: CDR1 LNHNV, CDR2 YYDKDF (reference sequence). The CDR3 DNA reads as TGTGCCACCAGCAGAGTACGGGGACAGGGAATCTCCTACGAGCAGTACTTC. Its translation: CATSRVRGQGISYEQYF. Variable domain in full (rest from reference TRBV15 and TRBJ2-7): DAMVIQNPRYQVTQFGKPVTLSCSQTLNHNVMYWYQQKSSQAPKLLFHYYDKDFNNEADTPDNFQSRRPNTSFCFLDIRSPGLGDTAMYLCATSRVRGQGISYEQYFGPGTRLTVT.

This sequence joins TRBV6-5 and TRBJ2-2; weak D call: TRBD2 (6 bases). The CDR3 sequence is 13 residues long. Trimming pared 10 bases from V and 0 bases from J, leaving 9 bases between. CDR1 is MNHEY and CDR2 is SVGAGI in the germline V gene. The CDR3 loop is CATRDSNTGELFF. Here the CDR3 DNA reads TGTGCCACCCGGGACTCGAACACCGGGGAGCTGTTTTTT.

This clone was observed a handful of times. One end of the junction is discordant with germline, which a read error may explain. The chain links TRBV3-1 (or the pseudogene TRBV3-2) to TRBJ2-1; D remains ambiguous. CDR3 length equals 15 residues. The germline gives CDR1 LGHDT, CDR2 YNNKEL (reference sequence). The CDR3 sequence is CASSQVMNSNNEQFF. The CDR3 region has the DNA TGTGCCAGCAGCCAAGTTATGAACTCCAACAATGAGCAGTTCTTC.

The chain has TRBV5-6 and TRBJ2-5; 11 bases agree with TRBD2. Germline V lookup: CDR1 SGHDT, CDR2 YYEEEE. V dropped 3 bases and J dropped 2; count of bases not matched to a gene: 6. This CDR3 has 16 residues. As DNA, the CDR3 is TGTGCCAGCAGCTGGGGACTAGCGGCAGCTCAAGAGACCCAGTACTTC. Translated: CASSWGLAAAQETQYF.

V gene TRBV5-4 combines with J gene TRBJ1-6, with unresolved D. CDR3 length equals 15 residues. Trimming left V 1 base short and J 7 bases short, with 12 bases between. Per the germline V gene, CDR1 is SGHNT and CDR2 is YYREEE (reference sequence). The CDR3 region has the DNA TGTGCCAGCAGCTTGAATGCGGAATGGAATTCACCCCTCCACTTT. It specifies CASSLNAEWNSPLHF.

The count of this clone is one. The V gene is TRBV6-5, the J gene TRBJ1-1; possible D gene TRBD1, 6 bases. The germline V and J ends were trimmed by 4 bases and 0 bases, with 12 bases remaining between them. Per the germline V gene, CDR1 is MNHEY and CDR2 is SVGAGI. This CDR3 comprises 15 residues. The CDR3 is CASSSWAGVNTEAFF. CDR3 sequence (DNA): TGTGCCAGCAGTTCGTGGGCAGGGGTGAACACTGAAGCTTTCTTT.

The V call is TRBV2, the J call TRBJ1-5; TRBD1 agrees at 7 bases. Germline assignment: CDR1 SNHLY and CDR2 FYNNEI. The J segment lost 6 bases and the V segment lost 4 bases, leaving 9 bases of the junction unmatched. This CDR3 spans 15 amino acids. The CDR3 here is CASSAGQAYSQPQHF. The CDR3 DNA reads TGTGCCAGCAGTGCTGGACAGGCTTATAGTCAGCCCCAGCATTTT.

This clone was counted a single time. The rearrangement links TRBV11-3 to TRBJ2-1, with 9 nucleotides matching TRBD2. The germline V gene has CDR1 SGHNT and CDR2 YENEEA. V lost 3 bases to trimming and J lost 3 bases; unmatched junction nucleotides: 3. This CDR3 has 15 residues. The CDR3, as DNA: TGTGCCAGCAGCTTGGGTAGCGGGAGCTACAATGAGCAGTTCTTC. As protein: CASSLGSGSYNEQFF.

V gene TRBV15 combines with J gene TRBJ2-2; D is unresolved. Trimming cost V 1 base and J 5 bases, with 8 bases left between them. This CDR3 has 14 residues. CDR1 is LNHNV, CDR2 YYDKDF, per germline (reference sequence). DNA of the CDR3: TGTGCCACCAGCAGAGCAGGTCAGACCGGGGAGCTGTTTTTT. This encodes CATSRAGQTGELFF. The whole variable domain, remainder taken from reference TRBV15 and TRBJ2-2, is DAMVIQNPRYQVTQFGKPVTLSCSQTLNHNVMYWYQQKSSQAPKLLFHYYDKDFNNEADTPDNFQSRRPNTSFCFLDIRSPGLGDTAMYLCATSRAGQTGELFFGEGSRLTVL.

The chain couples TRBV3-1 (or the pseudogene TRBV3-2) to TRBJ2-5, with TRBD2 matching over 13 bases. The CDR3 totals 16 residues. With 4 bases clipped from V and 2 bases from J, the junction kept 4 bases outside the gene matches. CDR1 LGHDT and CDR2 YNNKEL come from the germline V gene (reference sequence). The CDR3 is CASSRGTSGNQETQYF. CDR3 coding DNA: TGTGCCAGCAGCCGCGGGACTAGCGGGAATCAAGAGACCCAGTACTTC.

This chain uses TRBV19 with TRBJ2-1; possibly TRBD1 for D (6 bases). V was pared by 5 bases and J by 4 bases, with 15 bases between. The CDR3 totals 15 residues. Germline V lookup: CDR1 LNHDA, CDR2 SQIVND (reference sequence). The CDR3 coding sequence is TGTGCCAGTAGTCCCGCAGGGGCAAATTACAATGAGCAGTTCTTC. Protein product: CASSPAGANYNEQFF.

The CDR3 nucleotides are TGTGCCAGCAGCTCACAGGGATACGAGCAGTACTTC. This gives the protein CASSSQGYEQYF. V usage is TRBV7-6 and J usage is TRBJ2-7, with D perhaps TRBD1 (6 bases). Trimming took off 4 bases at V and 4 bases at J, with 8 bases between the two ends. This CDR3 comprises 12 residues. The germline V gene has CDR1 SGHVS and CDR2 FNYEAQ.

The rearrangement joins TRBV19 to TRBJ2-7; 7 bases are shared with TRBD2. V dropped 2 bases and J dropped 0; count of bases not matched to a gene: 1. Germline V CDR1 and CDR2: LNHDA, SQIVND (reference sequence). CDR3 length: 14 amino acids. The CDR3 here is CASSIRTSSYEQYF. CDR3 coding DNA: TGTGCCAGTAGTATACGGACTAGCTCCTACGAGCAGTACTTC.

The chain links TRBV6-1 to TRBJ1-1; TRBD1 is a possible D gene (6 bases). Per the germline V gene, CDR1 is MNHNS and CDR2 is SASEGT. The CDR3 extends over 15 amino acids. The V and J ends lost 2 bases and 5 bases respectively, with 15 bases between them. In DNA form, the CDR3 reads TGTGCCAGCAGTGAACCAGGGGCCGCGAGGACTGAAGCTTTCTTT. Translation: CASSEPGAARTEAFF.

The chain uses TRBV6-5 and TRBJ2-5; 11 nucleotides match TRBD2. With 6 bases clipped from V and 5 bases from J, the junction kept 5 bases outside the gene matches. CDR3 length: 14 amino acids. Germline V CDR1 and CDR2: MNHEY, SVGAGI. In DNA, the CDR3 is TGTGCCAGCAGGAGTCTAGCGGGAGGTGAGACCCAGTACTTC. This encodes CASRSLAGGETQYF.

The sample holds a few counts of this clone. This chain joins TRBV2 and TRBJ1-1; 8 bases fit TRBD1. With 7 bases clipped from V and 4 bases from J, the junction kept 8 bases outside the gene matches. Germline V gives CDR1 SNHLY, CDR2 FYNNEI. The CDR3 extends over 14 amino acids. For the CDR3, the DNA is TGTGCCAGCACCAGGGACAGGCGATTCACTGAAGCTTTCTTT. This gives the protein CASTRDRRFTEAFF. The full variable domain, its missing parts supplied by reference TRBV2 and TRBJ1-1, is EPEVTQTPSHQVTQMGQEVILRCVPISNHLYFYWYRQILGQKVEFLVSFYNNEISEKSEIFDDQFSVERPDGSNFTLKIRSTKLEDSAMYFCASTRDRRFTEAFFGQGTRLTVV.

V usage is TRBV11-3 and J usage is TRBJ2-1; perhaps TRBD1 as D (6 bases). The V end was cut by 6 bases, the J end by 9 bases, with 21 bases between. CDR3 length: 15 residues. Germline lookup yields CDR1 SGHNT and CDR2 YENEEA. The CDR3 bases are TGTGCCAGCAGAGACAGGAGCGTACAATCGGGTGAGCAGTTCTTC. Translated, it gives CASRDRSVQSGEQFF. The full variable domain, with the rest looked up from reference TRBV11-3 and TRBJ2-1, is EAGVVQSPRYKIIEKKQPVAFWCNPISGHNTLYWYLQNLGQGPELLIRYENEEAVDDSQLPKDRFSAERLKGVDSTLKIQPAELGDSAVYLCASRDRSVQSGEQFFGPGTRLTVL.

This clone occurred a few times. This chain uses TRBV5-1 with TRBJ1-2, with 8 bases that match TRBD1. The CDR3 is 16 residues long. V was clipped by 0 bases and J by 0 bases; unmatched bases: 4. CDR1 is SGHRS, CDR2 YFSETQ, per germline. CDR3 residues: CASSLGQGTSNYGYTF. CDR3 in DNA: TGCGCCAGCAGCTTGGGACAGGGGACCTCTAACTATGGCTACACCTTC.

This clone was seen only a few times. The rearrangement links TRBV11-2 to TRBJ1-1; D is possibly TRBD1 (5 bases). The germline V gene has CDR1 SGHAT and CDR2 FQNNGV. This CDR3 is built from 12 residues. With 1 base removed from V and 11 bases from J, the gap between germline ends came to 11 bases. The CDR3 DNA reads as TGTGCCAGCAGCTTAGGGGGGGTGCCTGCTTTCTTT. This sequence encodes CASSLGGVPAFF.

The chain is built from TRBV19 and TRBJ1-3, with D tentatively TRBD1 (6 bases). Germline V gene data show CDR1 as LNHDA and CDR2 as SQIVND (reference sequence). CDR3 length: 16 residues. Trimming pared 5 bases from V and 0 bases from J, leaving 14 bases between. This chain's CDR3 is CASSAQGWDSGNTIYF. The CDR3 DNA follows: TGTGCCAGTAGTGCACAGGGTTGGGACTCTGGAAACACCATATATTTT.

This clone turned up a few times. The chain recombines TRBV18 with TRBJ2-2; TRBD1 aligns across 9 bases. With 2 bases clipped from V and 2 bases from J, the junction kept 3 bases outside the gene matches. The CDR3 loop spans 16 amino acids. Germline values: CDR1 KGHSH, CDR2 LQKENI. The chain's CDR3 is CASSPNRGLNTGELFF. CDR3 coding DNA: TGTGCCAGCTCACCAAACAGGGGGCTAAACACCGGGGAGCTGTTTTTT.

The V call is TRBV29-1, the J call TRBJ1-1; 7 bases are a match to TRBD1. Per the germline V gene, CDR1 is SQVTM and CDR2 is ANQGSEA. This CDR3 is built from 14 residues. V trimming: 7 bases; J trimming: 2 bases; junction bases outside the gene matches: 10. CDR3 in amino acids: CSALDRRLNTEAFF. In nucleotides, the CDR3 is TGCAGCGCCTTGGACAGGAGGTTAAACACTGAAGCTTTCTTT.

CDR3 DNA sequence: TGTGCCAGCAGCCTTCGACAGGGAAATACGCAGTATTTT. It yields the protein CASSLRQGNTQYF. This chain links TRBV7-2 with TRBJ2-3; the match to TRBD1 covers 7 bases. With V trimmed by 5 bases and J by 7 bases, 6 bases remained unmatched. The CDR3 runs 13 residues. The germline V gene has CDR1 SGHTA and CDR2 FQGNSA.

The chain combines TRBV7-6 with TRBJ2-1; D unresolved. Between the trimmed V and J ends, which lost 1 base and 2 bases, there was a span of 9 bases. The CDR3 spans 15 residues. Germline values: CDR1 SGHVS, CDR2 FNYEAQ. In DNA form, the CDR3 reads TGTGCCAGCAGCTTAGTAGTGCCCCCCTACAATGAGCAGTTCTTC. Translation gives CASSLVVPPYNEQFF.

The V call is TRBV5-6, the J call TRBJ2-1; unclear D gene. V was cut by 0 bases and J by 0 bases, with 7 bases left in between. Germline V gene sequence: CDR1 SGHDT, CDR2 YYEEEE. CDR3 length: 15 residues. The CDR3 spells CASSLGLGSYNEQFF. The CDR3 nucleotides are TGTGCCAGCAGCTTGGGACTGGGCTCCTACAATGAGCAGTTCTTC.

In this sample, this clone turned up a few times. V is TRBV4-1 and J is TRBJ1-2, with TRBD1 identical over 7 bases. The CDR3 is 18 residues long. Germline trimming cut 1 base from V and 5 bases from J; bases unmatched to any gene: 16. Germline V gives CDR1 MGHRA, CDR2 YSYEKL. CDR3: CASSQGRLSRQGDYGYTF. Written as DNA, the CDR3 is TGCGCCAGCAGCCAAGGCCGACTCAGCCGACAGGGTGATTATGGCTACACCTTC.